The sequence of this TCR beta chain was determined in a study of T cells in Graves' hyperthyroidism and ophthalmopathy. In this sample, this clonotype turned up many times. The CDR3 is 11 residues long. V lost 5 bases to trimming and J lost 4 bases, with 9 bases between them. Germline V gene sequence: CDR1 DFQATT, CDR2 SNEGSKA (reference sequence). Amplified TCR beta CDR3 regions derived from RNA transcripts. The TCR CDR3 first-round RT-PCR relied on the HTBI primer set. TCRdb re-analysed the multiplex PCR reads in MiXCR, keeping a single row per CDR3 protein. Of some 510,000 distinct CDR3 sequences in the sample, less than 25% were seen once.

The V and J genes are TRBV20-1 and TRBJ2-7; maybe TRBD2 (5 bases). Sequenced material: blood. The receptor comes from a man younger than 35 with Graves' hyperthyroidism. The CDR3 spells CSAPDFYEQYF. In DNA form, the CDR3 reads TGCAGTGCTCCGGACTTTTACGAGCAGTACTTC.